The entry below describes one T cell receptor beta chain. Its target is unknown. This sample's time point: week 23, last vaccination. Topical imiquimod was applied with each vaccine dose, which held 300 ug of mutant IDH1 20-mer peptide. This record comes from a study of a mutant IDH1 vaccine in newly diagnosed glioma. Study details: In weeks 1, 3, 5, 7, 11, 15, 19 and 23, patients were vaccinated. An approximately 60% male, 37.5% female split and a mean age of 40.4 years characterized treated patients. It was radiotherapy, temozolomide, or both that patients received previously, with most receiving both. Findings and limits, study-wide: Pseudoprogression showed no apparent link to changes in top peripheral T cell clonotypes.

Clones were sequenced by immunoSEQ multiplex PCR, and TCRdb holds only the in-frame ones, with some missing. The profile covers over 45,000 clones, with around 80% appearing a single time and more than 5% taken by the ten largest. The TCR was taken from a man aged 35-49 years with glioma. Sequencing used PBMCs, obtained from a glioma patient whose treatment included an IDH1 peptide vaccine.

The CDR3 region has the DNA TGCGCCAGCAGGGACGCTCCTGGCACTGAAGCTTTCTTT. Amino acid sequence: CASRDAPGTEAFF. The chain couples TRBV10-1 to TRBJ1-1; D is uncertain. The CDR3 loop spans 13 amino acids. With 6 bases removed from V and 4 bases from J, the gap between germline ends came to 12 bases. Germline V gives CDR1 WNHNN, CDR2 SYGVQD (reference sequence).